The entry that follows covers one TCR beta chain sequence. The sample originates from a study of blood T cell repertoires in COVID-19. Study-wide background: Collection of acute and convalescent COVID-19 samples took place in the United States, Italy and Spain. Sources were T cells, B-cell-depleted T cells, or PBMCs; the material itself was cDNA or gDNA.

Per the original methods: How many nucleated cells were present was estimated from reference gene primer amplification. Data came from immunoSEQ multiplex PCR; TCRdb stores just in-frame clones and leaves some out. The V and J calls and the clone size are those of that table, but D and trimming were determined from the DNA. Here the sample spans some 320,000 clones, around 87% being singletons. This CDR3 is built from 14 residues. Trimming cost V 4 bases and J 1 base; bases outside gene matches: 5. Germline CDR1 reads SGHNT; CDR2 reads YYREEE (reference sequence). The gene calls are TRBV5-4 and TRBJ2-7; TRBD2 matches 7 bases. The source material was peripheral blood. The sequence came from a woman aged 45-65 years who had recovered from COVID-19. The CDR3 sequence: CASSREGRSYEQYF. The CDR3 DNA is TGTGCCAGCAGCAGGGAGGGTAGGTCCTACGAGCAGTACTTC.